This T cell receptor (beta chain) came from a study of T cell changes during pregnancy in multiple sclerosis. This clone has a single count. Sequenced by immunoSEQ multiplex PCR; TCRdb stores in-frame clones only, minus some. The table shows 75,000 to 95,000 clones, with approximately 90% occurring only once. The CDR3 extends over 18 amino acids. V was trimmed by 0 bases and J by 0 bases, leaving 17 bases between them. From germline, CDR1 is LGHNA and CDR2 YSLEER. Specimen: peripheral blood, collected in the first trimester of pregnancy. The V gene is TRBV4-3, the J gene TRBJ1-1, with D tentatively TRBD1 (6 bases). This clonotype was obtained from a female donor in good health, enrolled as a control in a pregnancy study. CDR3 region: CASSQDRGQTGMNTEAFF. CDR3 sequence (DNA): TGCGCCAGCAGCCAAGATCGCGGACAGACCGGCATGAACACTGAAGCTTTCTTT.